The rows below give T cell receptor beta chains drawn from one sample of a study of blood T cells in healthy people across ages. TCRdb re-called the 5' RACE reads through MiXCR, storing one row per CDR3 protein. The table includes about 1.5 million distinct CDR3 sequences, 40% to 45% detected once. Source material: blood. These TCRs come from a woman between 18 and 29 years old in good health. Both conserved end residues are part of each CDR3. Each record gives: D gene, J gene, V gene, CDR3 length, clone size, CDR3 DNA, CDR3 protein. D genes are given only for firm matches. Where a row states a size, it is once, few, many or the class of an expanded clone; other rows omit it.

>-|TRBJ1-1|TRBV5-1|15|-
TGCGCCAGCAGCCTGAGGGGTAGTGGCGCCACTGAAGCTTTCTTT
CASSLRGSGATEAFF
>-|TRBJ1-6|TRBV28|16|-
TGTGCCAGCAGTTCGGCCGGGGGACAAACCAATTCACCCCTCCACTTT
CASSSAGGQTNSPLHF
>TRBD2|TRBJ2-3|TRBV6-5|15|-
TGTGCCAGCAGGACTAGCGGGAGGAACACAGATACGCAGTATTTT
CASRTSGRNTDTQYF
>-|TRBJ1-1|TRBV6-6|13|-
TGTGCCAGCAGTTACTATGGTAACACTGAAGCTTTCTTT
CASSYYGNTEAFF
>TRBD1|TRBJ1-1|TRBV9|13|-
TGTGCCAGCAGCGTAGCAGGGGGCTATGAAGCTTTCTTT
CASSVAGGYEAFF
>TRBD2|TRBJ2-7|TRBV15|15|-
TGTGCCACCAGTCATACTAGCGGAGGACCCTACGAGCAGTACTTC
CATSHTSGGPYEQYF
>TRBD1|TRBJ1-1|TRBV4-2|12|-
TGTGCCAGCCGAGGGGGCGAAACTGAAGCTTTCTTT
CASRGGETEAFF
>-|TRBJ1-1|TRBV20-1|13|-
TGCAGTGCTAGGGCTAGGGGGAACACTGAAGCTTTCTTT
CSARARGNTEAFF
>-|TRBJ1-1|TRBV6-5|15|few
TGTGCCAGCAGTTACTCACCAGGCCCGAACACTGAAGCTTTCTTT
CASSYSPGPNTEAFF
>TRBD2|TRBJ2-1|TRBV20-1|14|few
TGCAGTGCTAGAAAGCGGGAGGTGTACAATGAGCAGTTCTTC
CSARKREVYNEQFF
>-|TRBJ2-1|TRBV9|13|-
TGTGCCAGCAGCGGCAGGGATCCGGGTGAGCAGTTCTTC
CASSGRDPGEQFF